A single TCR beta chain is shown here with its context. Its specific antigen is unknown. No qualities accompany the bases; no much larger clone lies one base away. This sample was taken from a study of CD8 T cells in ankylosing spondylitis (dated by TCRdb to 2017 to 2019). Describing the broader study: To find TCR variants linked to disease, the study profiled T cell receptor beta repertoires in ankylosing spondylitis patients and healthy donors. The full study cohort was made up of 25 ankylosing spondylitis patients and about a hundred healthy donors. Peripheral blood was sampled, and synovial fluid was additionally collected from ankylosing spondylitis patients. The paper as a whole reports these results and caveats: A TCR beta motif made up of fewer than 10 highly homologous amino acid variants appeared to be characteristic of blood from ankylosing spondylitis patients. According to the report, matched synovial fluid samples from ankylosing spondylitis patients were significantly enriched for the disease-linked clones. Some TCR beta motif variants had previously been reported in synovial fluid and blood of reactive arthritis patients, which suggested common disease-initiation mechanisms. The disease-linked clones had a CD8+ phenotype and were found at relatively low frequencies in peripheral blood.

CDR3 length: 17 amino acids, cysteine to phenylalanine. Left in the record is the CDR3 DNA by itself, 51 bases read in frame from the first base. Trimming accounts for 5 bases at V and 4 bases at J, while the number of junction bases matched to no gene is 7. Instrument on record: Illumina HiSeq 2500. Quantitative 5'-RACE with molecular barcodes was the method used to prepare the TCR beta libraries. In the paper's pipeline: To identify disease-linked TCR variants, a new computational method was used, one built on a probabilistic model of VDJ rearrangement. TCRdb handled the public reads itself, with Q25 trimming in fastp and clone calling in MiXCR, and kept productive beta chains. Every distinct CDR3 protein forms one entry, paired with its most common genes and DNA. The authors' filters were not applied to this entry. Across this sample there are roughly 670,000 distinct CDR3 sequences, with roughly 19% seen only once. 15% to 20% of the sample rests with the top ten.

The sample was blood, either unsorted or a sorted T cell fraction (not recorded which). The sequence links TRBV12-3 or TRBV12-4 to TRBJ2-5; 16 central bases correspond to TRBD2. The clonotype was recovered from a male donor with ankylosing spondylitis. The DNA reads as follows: TGTGCCAGCAGTCCCGGGACTAGCGGGGGGGTTGGAGAGACCCAGTACTTC. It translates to CASSPGTSGGVGETQYF.